This is a list of T cell receptor beta chains from one sample in a study of CD8 T cells in ankylosing spondylitis. TCRdb ran MiXCR on the 5' RACE reads and lists one entry per CDR3 protein. The table lists about 440,000 distinct CDR3 sequences, under 20% of them singletons. Material: blood, either unsorted or a sorted T cell fraction (not recorded which). Source of these receptors: a male donor with ankylosing spondylitis. Both conserved end residues are part of each CDR3. Each record gives: V gene, D gene, J gene, clone size, CDR3 protein, CDR3 DNA. The D gene is left open where the match is weak. Part of the rows lack a size; the others show once, few, many or a class for expanded clones.

V gene: TRBV6-4; D gene: NA; J gene: TRBJ2-5; clone size: NA; CDR3 protein: CASSGTPQETQYF; CDR3 DNA: TGTGCCAGCAGCGGGACTCCCCAAGAGACCCAGTACTTC
V gene: TRBV14; D gene: TRBD1; J gene: TRBJ2-1; clone size: NA; CDR3 protein: CASSQQGVEQFF; CDR3 DNA: TGTGCCAGCAGCCAGCAGGGGGTTGAGCAGTTCTTC
V gene: TRBV30; D gene: NA; J gene: TRBJ2-3; clone size: NA; CDR3 protein: CAWSVGSTDTQYF; CDR3 DNA: TGTGCCTGGAGTGTGGGGTCCACAGATACGCAGTATTTT
V gene: TRBV29-1; D gene: TRBD1; J gene: TRBJ1-1; clone size: NA; CDR3 protein: CSGSQGTTEAFF; CDR3 DNA: TGCAGCGGTTCACAGGGGACCACTGAAGCTTTCTTT
V gene: TRBV3-1; D gene: TRBD2; J gene: TRBJ2-3; clone size: NA; CDR3 protein: CASSRSGADTQYF; CDR3 DNA: TGTGCCAGCAGCCGGAGCGGGGCCGATACGCAGTATTTT
V gene: TRBV5-5; D gene: NA; J gene: TRBJ2-2; clone size: NA; CDR3 protein: CASSSNERTRGTGELFF; CDR3 DNA: TGTGCCAGCAGCTCTAACGAAAGGACCCGAGGGACCGGGGAGCTGTTTTTT
V gene: TRBV6-6; D gene: TRBD2; J gene: TRBJ2-2; clone size: few; CDR3 protein: CASRSLAGGAGELFF; CDR3 DNA: TGTGCCAGCAGATCCCTGGCGGGAGGGGCCGGGGAGCTGTTTTTT
V gene: TRBV10-3; D gene: TRBD2; J gene: TRBJ2-1; clone size: NA; CDR3 protein: CAISLTSGITNEQFF; CDR3 DNA: TGTGCCATCAGCCTCACTAGCGGGATCACAAATGAGCAGTTCTTC
V gene: TRBV10-2; D gene: TRBD2; J gene: TRBJ2-1; clone size: many; CDR3 protein: CASSIAGGRNEQFF; CDR3 DNA: TGCGCCAGCAGCATAGCGGGAGGGAGGAATGAGCAGTTCTTC
V gene: TRBV5-1; D gene: TRBD1; J gene: TRBJ2-2; clone size: NA; CDR3 protein: CASSSPPGQGKAGELFF; CDR3 DNA: TGCGCCAGCAGTTCCCCCCCGGGACAGGGAAAGGCCGGGGAGCTGTTTTTT
V gene: TRBV6-5; D gene: NA; J gene: TRBJ1-2; clone size: NA; CDR3 protein: CASRKGVYGYTF; CDR3 DNA: TGTGCCAGCCGGAAGGGTGTCTATGGCTACACCTTC
V gene: TRBV4-2; D gene: NA; J gene: TRBJ2-1; clone size: many; CDR3 protein: CASSQWGVRQSSYNEQFF; CDR3 DNA: TGTGCCAGCAGCCAATGGGGGGTGAGGCAAAGCTCCTACAATGAGCAGTTCTTC
V gene: TRBV14; D gene: NA; J gene: TRBJ2-3; clone size: many; CDR3 protein: CASSQADTQYF; CDR3 DNA: TGTGCCAGCAGCCAGGCAGATACGCAGTATTTT
V gene: TRBV4-1; D gene: TRBD2; J gene: TRBJ2-5; clone size: NA; CDR3 protein: CASSQKAGKGQETQYF; CDR3 DNA: TGCGCCAGCAGCCAGAAAGCGGGAAAGGGCCAAGAGACCCAGTACTTC
V gene: TRBV20-1; D gene: NA; J gene: TRBJ1-1; clone size: NA; CDR3 protein: CSARGSVGSNTEAFF; CDR3 DNA: TGCAGTGCTAGGGGGTCCGTTGGGTCGAACACTGAAGCTTTCTTT
V gene: TRBV6-1; D gene: NA; J gene: TRBJ1-5; clone size: NA; CDR3 protein: CASSERQGNYQPQHF; CDR3 DNA: TGTGCCAGCAGTGAGCGGCAGGGGAATTATCAGCCCCAGCATTTT
V gene: TRBV20-1; D gene: TRBD1; J gene: TRBJ2-4; clone size: many; CDR3 protein: CSARERTGRNIQYF; CDR3 DNA: TGCAGTGCTAGAGAACGGACAGGGAGGAACATTCAGTACTTC
V gene: TRBV20-1; D gene: NA; J gene: TRBJ1-6; clone size: NA; CDR3 protein: CSASEDRNSPLHF; CDR3 DNA: TGCAGTGCTAGTGAGGACAGAAATTCACCCCTCCACTTT
V gene: TRBV18; D gene: NA; J gene: TRBJ2-3; clone size: NA; CDR3 protein: CASAPVTDTQYF; CDR3 DNA: TGTGCCAGCGCCCCCGTCACAGATACGCAGTATTTT
V gene: TRBV6-1; D gene: NA; J gene: TRBJ1-6; clone size: NA; CDR3 protein: CASLALSYNSPLHF; CDR3 DNA: TGTGCCAGCCTGGCTTTATCCTATAATTCACCCCTCCACTTT
V gene: TRBV7-9; D gene: TRBD1; J gene: TRBJ1-2; clone size: NA; CDR3 protein: CASSSQGGDGYTF; CDR3 DNA: TGTGCCAGCAGCTCTCAGGGGGGGGATGGCTACACCTTC
V gene: TRBV18; D gene: NA; J gene: TRBJ2-1; clone size: few; CDR3 protein: CASSPSTGGNEQFF; CDR3 DNA: TGTGCCAGCTCACCATCTACCGGGGGCAATGAGCAGTTCTTC